A selection of T cell receptor beta chains follows, all from one sample in a study of T cell clonotyping in hematopoietic cell transplantation. Libraries were prepared by immunoSEQ multiplex PCR; TCRdb keeps only in-frame clonotypes and omits some of them. Among fewer than 50,000 clones listed, about 93% were seen once. Sequences were obtained from peripheral blood mononuclear cells. The source of these receptors is a woman in her forties or fifties in good health. Some clones in this sample may be carry-over from other donors' samples. Each CDR3 is given with its conserved first and last residue. D genes are given only for firm matches. Size is stated for part of the rows, as once, few or many counts, or as a class when the clone is expanded.

j_call: TRBJ2-7
v_call: TRBV5-1
d_call: -
clone_size: -
cdr3_aa: CASRRGDGSAPTYEQYF
cdr3_nt: TGCGCCAGCAGGAGAGGTGACGGCTCCGCACCTACCTACGAGCAGTACTTC

j_call: TRBJ1-6
v_call: TRBV28
d_call: TRBD1
clone_size: -
cdr3_aa: CASSLGETGTRRPLHF
cdr3_nt: TGTGCCAGCAGTTTAGGGGAGACAGGGACAAGAAGACCCCTCCACTTT

j_call: TRBJ1-2
v_call: TRBV4-1
d_call: TRBD1
clone_size: -
cdr3_aa: CASSQGTGYGYTF
cdr3_nt: TGCGCCAGCAGCCAAGGGACAGGGTATGGCTACACCTTC

j_call: TRBJ1-2
v_call: TRBV6-6
d_call: -
clone_size: -
cdr3_aa: CASSYSGSGGYTF
cdr3_nt: TGTGCCAGCAGTTACTCCGGTAGCGGTGGCTACACCTTC

j_call: TRBJ1-2
v_call: TRBV28
d_call: -
clone_size: -
cdr3_aa: CASGLLNYGYTF
cdr3_nt: TGTGCGTCAGGGCTCCTAAACTATGGCTACACCTTC

j_call: TRBJ2-3
v_call: TRBV28
d_call: -
clone_size: -
cdr3_aa: CASSFGGSEDTQYF
cdr3_nt: TGTGCCAGCAGTTTCGGGGGATCCGAGGATACGCAGTATTTT

j_call: TRBJ1-3
v_call: TRBV7-9
d_call: -
clone_size: -
cdr3_aa: CASSLVGGNTIYF
cdr3_nt: TGTGCCAGCAGCTTAGTAGGTGGAAACACCATATATTTT

j_call: TRBJ2-7
v_call: TRBV4-2
d_call: TRBD1
clone_size: -
cdr3_aa: CASSQDPETGGDEQYF
cdr3_nt: TGTGCCAGCAGCCAAGATCCGGAGACAGGGGGTGACGAGCAGTACTTC

j_call: TRBJ2-1
v_call: TRBV19
d_call: TRBD1
clone_size: -
cdr3_aa: CASSMGSGGTNSEFF
cdr3_nt: TGTGCCAGTAGTATGGGGTCAGGGGGTACGAACTCCGAGTTCTTC

j_call: TRBJ2-7
v_call: TRBV5-6
d_call: -
clone_size: -
cdr3_aa: CASSSLQQGGIYEQYF
cdr3_nt: TGTGCCAGCAGCTCTCTCCAACAGGGAGGTATCTACGAGCAGTACTTC

j_call: TRBJ1-6
v_call: TRBV11-2
d_call: -
clone_size: -
cdr3_aa: CASSLGVSPLHF
cdr3_nt: TGTGCCAGCAGCTTAGGGGTTTCACCCCTCCACTTT

j_call: TRBJ1-2
v_call: TRBV30
d_call: -
clone_size: -
cdr3_aa: CAWSIRAGYTF
cdr3_nt: TGTGCCTGGAGTATCAGAGCTGGCTACACCTTC

j_call: TRBJ1-2
v_call: TRBV27
d_call: -
clone_size: -
cdr3_aa: CASSWSGAYFYGYTF
cdr3_nt: TGTGCCAGCAGTTGGTCAGGGGCATATTTCTATGGCTACACCTTC

j_call: TRBJ1-2
v_call: TRBV9
d_call: -
clone_size: -
cdr3_aa: CASSKGDGYTF
cdr3_nt: TGTGCCAGCAGTAAGGGGGATGGCTACACCTTC

j_call: TRBJ2-7
v_call: TRBV18
d_call: TRBD1
clone_size: -
cdr3_aa: CASSSPGQGYEQYF
cdr3_nt: TGTGCCAGCTCAAGTCCGGGACAGGGCTACGAGCAGTACTTC

j_call: TRBJ1-1
v_call: TRBV19
d_call: -
clone_size: -
cdr3_aa: CATASFQETEAFF
cdr3_nt: TGTGCCACCGCGAGTTTCCAGGAGACTGAAGCTTTCTTT

j_call: TRBJ1-2
v_call: TRBV6-1
d_call: TRBD1
clone_size: -
cdr3_aa: CASSDPQGASLSYTF
cdr3_nt: TGTGCCAGCAGTGACCCACAGGGGGCCTCTCTAAGCTACACCTTC

j_call: TRBJ1-6
v_call: TRBV6-5
d_call: -
clone_size: -
cdr3_aa: CASNRDGDSPLHF
cdr3_nt: TGTGCCAGTAACCGGGACGGAGATTCACCCCTCCACTTT

j_call: TRBJ2-3
v_call: TRBV6-6
d_call: -
clone_size: once
cdr3_aa: CASTVSGEGVDTQYF
cdr3_nt: TGTGCCAGCACCGTAAGCGGAGAGGGGGTAGATACGCAGTATTTT

j_call: TRBJ2-3
v_call: TRBV6-1
d_call: TRBD2
clone_size: -
cdr3_aa: CASSEGGGPGIDTQYF
cdr3_nt: TGTGCCAGCAGTGAAGGCGGGGGGCCCGGGATAGATACGCAGTATTTT

j_call: TRBJ2-5
v_call: TRBV29-1
d_call: -
clone_size: -
cdr3_aa: CSVEGQETQYF
cdr3_nt: TGCAGCGTTGAAGGGCAAGAGACCCAGTACTTC

j_call: TRBJ1-2
v_call: TRBV29-1
d_call: -
clone_size: -
cdr3_aa: CSVDLAENYGYTF
cdr3_nt: TGCAGCGTTGATTTGGCAGAAAACTATGGCTACACCTTC

j_call: TRBJ1-6
v_call: TRBV9
d_call: -
clone_size: -
cdr3_aa: CASSVVGQRLHF
cdr3_nt: TGTGCCAGCAGCGTAGTAGGTCAGCGACTCCACTTT

j_call: TRBJ2-7
v_call: TRBV5-4
d_call: TRBD2
clone_size: -
cdr3_aa: CASSREVDKSYEQYF
cdr3_nt: TGTGCCAGCAGCCGGGAGGTTGACAAGTCCTACGAGCAGTACTTC

j_call: TRBJ1-5
v_call: TRBV4-1
d_call: TRBD1
clone_size: -
cdr3_aa: CASSQDYGTGGDQPQHF
cdr3_nt: TGCGCCAGCAGCCAAGATTATGGGACAGGGGGTGATCAGCCCCAGCATTTT

j_call: TRBJ1-4
v_call: TRBV7-2
d_call: TRBD1
clone_size: -
cdr3_aa: CASSLARGNEKLFF
cdr3_nt: TGTGCCAGCAGCTTAGCCAGGGGGAATGAAAAACTGTTTTTT

j_call: TRBJ1-5
v_call: TRBV28
d_call: -
clone_size: -
cdr3_aa: CASSLGGRDAYSNQPQHF
cdr3_nt: TGTGCCAGCAGCCTCGGGGGGCGCGACGCTTATAGCAATCAGCCCCAGCATTTT

j_call: TRBJ2-1
v_call: TRBV9
d_call: TRBD2
clone_size: once
cdr3_aa: CASSVAWVAGGNEQFF
cdr3_nt: TGTGCCAGCAGCGTAGCTTGGGTAGCGGGGGGCAATGAGCAGTTCTTC

j_call: TRBJ2-6
v_call: TRBV5-1
d_call: TRBD1
clone_size: -
cdr3_aa: CASSLEGGQNVLTF
cdr3_nt: TGCGCCAGCAGCTTGGAAGGGGGCCAGAACGTCCTGACTTTC

j_call: TRBJ1-2
v_call: TRBV7-2
d_call: TRBD1
clone_size: -
cdr3_aa: CASSLRTGWGDGYTF
cdr3_nt: TGTGCCAGCAGCTTGCGGACAGGTTGGGGCGATGGCTACACCTTC

j_call: TRBJ2-2
v_call: TRBV7-2
d_call: -
clone_size: -
cdr3_aa: CASSTRPGAGELFF
cdr3_nt: TGTGCCAGCAGCACCAGGCCGGGGGCCGGGGAGCTGTTTTTT

j_call: TRBJ2-7
v_call: TRBV27
d_call: TRBD1
clone_size: -
cdr3_aa: CASNPRDRPREQYF
cdr3_nt: TGTGCCAGCAACCCCCGGGACAGGCCTCGGGAGCAGTACTTC

j_call: TRBJ2-2
v_call: TRBV25-1
d_call: -
clone_size: -
cdr3_aa: CASREGKLTNTGELFF
cdr3_nt: TGTGCCAGCAGAGAGGGGAAACTAACGAACACCGGGGAGCTGTTTTTT

j_call: TRBJ1-3
v_call: TRBV7-2
d_call: TRBD1
clone_size: -
cdr3_aa: CASSQDRLGNTIYF
cdr3_nt: TGTGCCAGCAGCCAGGACAGGTTGGGAAACACCATATATTTT

j_call: TRBJ2-5
v_call: TRBV5-1
d_call: TRBD1
clone_size: -
cdr3_aa: CASSHWAGGQFFQETQYF
cdr3_nt: TGCGCCAGCAGCCATTGGGCAGGGGGCCAATTTTTTCAAGAGACCCAGTACTTC

j_call: TRBJ1-1
v_call: TRBV4-2
d_call: -
clone_size: -
cdr3_aa: CASSQDQGNTEAFF
cdr3_nt: TGTGCCAGCAGCCAAGACCAGGGGAACACTGAAGCTTTCTTT

j_call: TRBJ2-3
v_call: TRBV6-6
d_call: -
clone_size: -
cdr3_aa: CASSSADTQYF
cdr3_nt: TGTGCCAGCAGTTCCGCAGATACGCAGTATTTT

j_call: TRBJ2-2
v_call: TRBV4-2
d_call: -
clone_size: -
cdr3_aa: CASSQEQGITGELFF
cdr3_nt: TGTGCCAGCAGCCAAGAGCAGGGTATTACCGGGGAGCTGTTTTTT

j_call: TRBJ2-2
v_call: TRBV11-3
d_call: TRBD2
clone_size: -
cdr3_aa: CASSLDGGGGNTGELFF
cdr3_nt: TGTGCCAGCAGCTTAGATGGCGGGGGGGGCAACACCGGGGAGCTGTTTTTT

j_call: TRBJ2-4
v_call: TRBV11-2
d_call: -
clone_size: -
cdr3_aa: CASSVGGGGMNIQYF
cdr3_nt: TGTGCCAGCAGCGTTGGAGGAGGGGGCATGAACATTCAGTACTTC

j_call: TRBJ1-3
v_call: TRBV18
d_call: -
clone_size: -
cdr3_aa: CASSPDREISGNTIYF
cdr3_nt: TGTGCCAGCTCACCGGATAGGGAGATCTCTGGAAACACCATATATTTT

j_call: TRBJ1-1
v_call: TRBV30
d_call: -
clone_size: -
cdr3_aa: CAWSVHREGTEAFF
cdr3_nt: TGTGCCTGGAGTGTGCACAGGGAGGGCACTGAAGCTTTCTTT

j_call: TRBJ2-7
v_call: TRBV11-3
d_call: -
clone_size: -
cdr3_aa: CASSPGGREQYF
cdr3_nt: TGTGCCAGCAGCCCCGGGGGGCGGGAGCAGTACTTC

j_call: TRBJ2-5
v_call: TRBV4-3
d_call: TRBD2
clone_size: -
cdr3_aa: CASSQEGSGGAGETQYF
cdr3_nt: TGCGCCAGCAGCCAAGAGGGTAGCGGGGGGGCCGGAGAGACCCAGTACTTC

j_call: TRBJ1-2
v_call: TRBV2
d_call: -
clone_size: -
cdr3_aa: CASSPNYGYTF
cdr3_nt: TGTGCCAGCAGTCCTAACTATGGCTACACCTTC

j_call: TRBJ2-3
v_call: TRBV4-2
d_call: TRBD2
clone_size: -
cdr3_aa: CASSQDHSSSGGRRDTQYF
cdr3_nt: TGTGCCAGCAGCCAAGATCATAGCTCTAGCGGGGGCCGTCGAGATACGCAGTATTTT

j_call: TRBJ1-6
v_call: TRBV29-1
d_call: TRBD1
clone_size: -
cdr3_aa: CSVGQGVGSPLHF
cdr3_nt: TGCAGCGTTGGACAGGGAGTAGGGTCACCCCTCCACTTT

j_call: TRBJ2-7
v_call: TRBV15
d_call: TRBD1
clone_size: once
cdr3_aa: CATSRDRGTAKYTHYEQYF
cdr3_nt: TGTGCCACCAGCAGAGATCGTGGGACAGCAAAATATACCCACTACGAGCAGTACTTC

j_call: TRBJ2-1
v_call: TRBV7-3
d_call: TRBD2
clone_size: -
cdr3_aa: CASSLLPGTSGYNEQFF
cdr3_nt: TGTGCCAGCAGCTTACTCCCCGGGACTAGCGGCTACAATGAGCAGTTCTTC

j_call: TRBJ2-2
v_call: TRBV7-3
d_call: -
clone_size: -
cdr3_aa: CASRLGVANTGELFF
cdr3_nt: TGTGCCAGCAGGCTGGGGGTTGCGAACACCGGGGAGCTGTTTTTT

j_call: TRBJ2-7
v_call: TRBV13
d_call: -
clone_size: -
cdr3_aa: CASSLRDLGYEQYF
cdr3_nt: TGTGCCAGCAGCTTGAGGGACCTAGGATACGAGCAGTACTTC

j_call: TRBJ2-7
v_call: TRBV5-6
d_call: -
clone_size: -
cdr3_aa: CASSPTDNSYEQYF
cdr3_nt: TGTGCCAGCAGCCCCACGGACAATTCCTACGAGCAGTACTTC